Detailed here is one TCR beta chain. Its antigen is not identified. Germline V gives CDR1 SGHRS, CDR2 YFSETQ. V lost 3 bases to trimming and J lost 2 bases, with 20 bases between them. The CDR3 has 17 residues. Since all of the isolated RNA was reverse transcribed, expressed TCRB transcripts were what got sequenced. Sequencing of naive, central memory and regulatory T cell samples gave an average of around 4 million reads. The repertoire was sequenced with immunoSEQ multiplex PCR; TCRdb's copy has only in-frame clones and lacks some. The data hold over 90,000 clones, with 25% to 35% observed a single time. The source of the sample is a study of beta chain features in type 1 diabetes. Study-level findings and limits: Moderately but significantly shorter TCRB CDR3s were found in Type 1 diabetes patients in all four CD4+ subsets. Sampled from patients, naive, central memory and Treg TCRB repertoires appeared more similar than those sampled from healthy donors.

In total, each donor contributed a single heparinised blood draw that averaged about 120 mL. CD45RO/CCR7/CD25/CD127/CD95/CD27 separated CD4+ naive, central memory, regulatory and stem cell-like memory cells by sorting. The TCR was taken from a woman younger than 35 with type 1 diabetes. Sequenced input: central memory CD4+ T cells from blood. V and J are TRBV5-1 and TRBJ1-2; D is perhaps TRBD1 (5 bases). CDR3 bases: TGCGCCAGCAGCTCCGGAGGGGTCGGTGCAGCCAACTATGGCTACACCTTC. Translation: CASSSGGVGAANYGYTF.